These 17 T cell receptor beta chains were sequenced from one sample in a study of shared clonotypes between healthy human individuals. Naive CD8 isolation took CD45RO-negative cells positively selected for CCR7 and excluded terminally differentiated effector memory CD45RA+ cells. Produced via immunoSEQ multiplex PCR; TCRdb's table is partial and in-frame only. The table has 2 million to 2.5 million clones, about 92% seen once. The material sequenced was naive CD8+ T cells from PBMCs. The receptor source for this set is a man aged 18 to 29 in good health. Some clones in this sample may be carry-over from other donors' samples.

This rearrangement joins TRBV28 to TRBJ2-2; TRBD1 matches 10 bases. CDR1 is MDHEN, CDR2 SYDVKM, per germline. The CDR3 sequence is 14 residues long. V dropped 6 bases and J dropped 3; count of bases not matched to a gene: 1. The CDR3 sequence: CASRGTGDTGELFF. The CDR3 nucleotides are TGTGCCAGCAGGGGGACAGGGGACACCGGGGAGCTGTTTTTT.

V usage is TRBV6-1 and J usage is TRBJ1-2; 7 nucleotides match TRBD1. V dropped 11 bases and J dropped 2; count of bases not matched to a gene: 14. This CDR3 contains 15 residues. CDR1 MNHNS and CDR2 SASEGT come from the germline V gene. Written as DNA, the CDR3 is TGTGCCGGCAACCTCCGGATACAGGGGAACTATGGCTACACCTTC. It codes for CAGNLRIQGNYGYTF.

The chain joins TRBV10-2 to TRBJ2-2; TRBD1 aligns across 8 bases. The J segment lost 5 bases and the V segment lost 6 bases, leaving 5 bases of the junction unmatched. Germline-derived CDR1 and CDR2 are WSHSY and SAAADI. The CDR3 length is 14 residues. This CDR3 is CASRDRVGTGELFF. The CDR3 DNA reads as TGCGCCAGCAGGGACAGGGTAGGAACCGGGGAGCTGTTTTTT.

Concerning this clone: The same CDR3 arises from other DNA sequences in this sample as well. The CDR3 region has the DNA TGTGCCAGCTCCCTCGGACAGGGCAATCAGCCCCAGCATTTT. Translated, it gives CASSLGQGNQPQHF. The chain uses TRBV28 and TRBJ1-5, with 7 bases fitting TRBD1. There are 14 residues in the CDR3. V shed 8 bases, J shed 2 bases, and the junction held 6 bases outside the gene matches. Germline-derived CDR1 and CDR2 are MDHEN and SYDVKM.

The V and J genes are TRBV7-6 and TRBJ2-7; 9 nucleotides align to TRBD2. Trimming removed 5 bases from V and 5 bases from J; junction bases left unmatched: 10. Per the germline V gene, CDR1 is SGHVS and CDR2 is FNYEAQ. The CDR3 has 15 amino acids. Written as DNA, the CDR3 is TGTGCCAGCAGCCACGTTAGCGGGAGAATCGACGAGCAGTACTTC. Translated, it gives CASSHVSGRIDEQYF.

The V call is TRBV5-1, the J call TRBJ2-1; 9 bases line up with TRBD2. The V segment lost 3 bases and the J segment 9 bases; nucleotides outside the gene matches: 16. The CDR3 length is 17 residues. CDR1 SGHRS and CDR2 YFSETQ come from the germline V gene. CDR3 in DNA: TGCGCCAGCAGCTGGACCCCAGAGCGGGAGGCCATCCTTGAGCAGTTCTTC. Translating gives CASSWTPEREAILEQFF. Combining the CDR3 with reference TRBV5-1 and TRBJ2-1 gives the whole variable domain KAGVTQTPRYLIKTRGQQVTLSCSPISGHRSVSWYQQTPGQGLQFLFEYFSETQRNKGNFPGRFSGRQFSNSRSEMNVSTLELGDSALYLCASSWTPEREAILEQFFGPGTRLTVL.

The V and J genes are TRBV9 and TRBJ2-7, with TRBD2 matching over 9 bases. J was trimmed by 6 bases and V by 4 bases; bases with no gene match: 8. CDR3 length: 14 residues. In germline, CDR1 is SGDLS, CDR2 YYNGEE. The CDR3 here is CASSPGLAPSEQYF. The CDR3 DNA reads TGTGCCAGCAGCCCGGGACTAGCCCCTTCCGAGCAGTACTTC.

This clone appeared once. This specimen includes other DNA sequences encoding the same CDR3. The chain has TRBV19 and TRBJ1-1, with D perhaps matching TRBD1 (5 bases). Germline loops: CDR1 LNHDA, CDR2 SQIVND (reference sequence). The CDR3 has 13 residues. Trimming took 2 bases from V and 5 from J, leaving 9 bases between them. CDR3 sequence: CASSILRGTEAFF. In nucleotides, the CDR3 is TGTGCCAGTAGTATACTAAGGGGAACTGAAGCTTTCTTT.

This chain uses TRBV7-8 with TRBJ1-1; D not certain. This CDR3 contains 15 residues. The V gene lost 2 bases and the J gene lost 2 bases, with 12 bases spanning the gap. Per the germline V gene, CDR1 is SGHVS and CDR2 is FQNEAQ. CDR3: CASSLSGRVNTEAFF. In DNA, the CDR3 is TGTGCCAGCAGCTTATCGGGCCGAGTTAACACTGAAGCTTTCTTT.

This clone was recorded only once. V gene TRBV14 combines with J gene TRBJ2-5; 7 nucleotides match TRBD1. Per the germline V gene, CDR1 is SGHDN and CDR2 is FVKESK. CDR3 length equals 13 residues. The V segment lost 3 bases and the J segment 12 bases; nucleotides outside the gene matches: 10. The CDR3 DNA follows: TGTGCCAGCAGCCACCCAAACGACAGGGAAAAGTACTTC. Amino acids: CASSHPNDREKYF. Supplemented by reference TRBV14 and TRBJ2-5, the full variable domain reads EAGVTQFPSHSVIEKGQTVTLRCDPISGHDNLYWYRRVMGKEIKFLLHFVKESKQDESGMPNNRFLAERTGGTYSTLKVQPAELEDSGVYFCASSHPNDREKYFGPGTRLLVL.

The chain has TRBV7-2 and TRBJ2-3; D is undetermined. CDR3 size: 15 residues. Per germline, CDR1 SGHTA and CDR2 FQGNSA. The V gene lost 1 base and the J gene lost 4 bases, with 12 bases spanning the gap. The CDR3 here is CASSLVVTGPDTQYF. The CDR3 DNA reads TGTGCCAGCAGCTTAGTGGTCACGGGTCCAGATACGCAGTATTTT.

The V call is TRBV4-1, the J call TRBJ2-1; no firm D call. V gave up 4 bases and J gave up 0 bases, with 10 bases separating them. Germline CDR1 is MGHRA and CDR2 is YSYEKL. The CDR3 has 15 amino acids. For the CDR3, the DNA is TGCGCCAGCAGCCCCCAAGGAAGCTCCTACAATGAGCAGTTCTTC. It yields the protein CASSPQGSSYNEQFF.

This clone was seen once. This sequence joins TRBV21-1 and TRBJ2-7; the table gives TRBD1 as D, unverified against the DNA. TRBV21-1 is given as a pseudogene. This CDR3 contains 17 residues. CDR3 sequence (DNA): TGTGCCAGCAGCAAAATTCCCCCAGCAGGGAACACCTACGAGCAGTACTTC. Its protein product is CASSKIPPAGNTYEQYF.

The gene calls are TRBV9 and TRBJ1-4; 9 bases fit TRBD1. Losses at the gene ends were 4 bases for V and 6 bases for J; bases not matched to a gene: 7. Germline V gives CDR1 SGDLS, CDR2 YYNGEE. The CDR3 covers 15 residues. CDR3 loop: CASSSTGTGHEKLFF. CDR3 nucleotides: TGTGCCAGCAGCTCAACCGGGACAGGGCATGAAAAACTGTTTTTT. Together with reference TRBV9 and TRBJ1-4, the CDR3 gives the full variable domain: DSGVTQTPKHLITATGQRVTLRCSPRSGDLSVYWYQQSLDQGLQFLIQYYNGEERAKGNILERFSAQQFPDLHSELNLSSLELGDSALYFCASSSTGTGHEKLFFGSGTQLSVL.

V and J are TRBV30 and TRBJ1-1, with D unclear. Germline CDR1 reads GTSNPN; CDR2 reads SVGIG (reference sequence). CDR3 length: 13 residues. Trimming cost V 4 bases and J 5 bases, with 14 bases left between them. CDR3 nucleotides: TGTGCCTGGACACAGAGTTTTGGGACTGAAGCTTTCTTT. It codes for CAWTQSFGTEAFF.

This sequence joins TRBV9 and TRBJ1-2; 11 positions match TRBD1. CDR1 and CDR2 (germline): SGDLS, YYNGEE. The CDR3 is 15 residues long. V was clipped by 2 bases and J by 7 bases; unmatched bases: 7. The CDR3 loop is CASSVGRTGGGGYTF. For the CDR3, the DNA is TGTGCCAGCAGCGTGGGACGGACAGGGGGCGGTGGCTACACCTTC.

The CDR3 DNA sequence: TGTGCCAGCAGTTTATCGCCCCGAGGCGGGGGATCTTCAGGAGGCTACACCTTC. Its protein product is CASSLSPRGGGSSGGYTF. This rearrangement joins TRBV27 to TRBJ1-2; maybe TRBD1 (5 bases). V dropped 0 bases and J dropped 8 bases, with 25 bases sitting between them. This CDR3 comprises 18 residues. Germline-derived CDR1 and CDR2 are MNHEY and SMNVEV (reference sequence).